This T cell receptor (beta chain) was profiled in a study of regulatory T cells in long-lasting Graves disease. Whole-study findings and limits: Persistent disease exhibited a predilection for TRBV28, TRBJ1-2 and TRBJ2-5. New patients shared fewer public clonotypes (more than 850) than persistent patients did (over 2,500). Lower TCR diversity was seen in persistent Graves' patients than in newly diagnosed ones.

Points on this clonotype: Its target is unknown.

Time point specified: newly diagnosed GD, antithyroid drugs for less than 3 months. The authors made the TCR library using RNA they extracted from PBMCs. Graves' disease diagnosis used American Thyroid Association guidelines. CDR3 regions were amplified by Arm-PCR using iRepertoire HTBI primers to build TCR beta libraries. Via MiXCR, TCRdb re-called the multiplex PCR reads, giving one row per CDR3 protein. The sample consists of 400,000 to 500,000 distinct CDR3 sequences, around 17% of them appearing once. J lost 5 bases, V lost 3 bases, and 0 bases had no gene match. CDR1 is LNHDA, CDR2 SQIVND, per germline (reference sequence). The CDR3 extends over 13 amino acids. The same data also went into a second study, on T cells in Graves' hyperthyroidism and ophthalmopathy.

The receptor's source is a woman in her late teens or twenties with Graves disease. The chain joins TRBV19 to TRBJ1-5; 8 nucleotides match TRBD1. Specimen: peripheral blood mononuclear cells (PBMCs), collected at new diagnosis, from a patient treated with antithyroid drugs. The CDR3 bases are TGTGCCAGTAGTATGGACAGGGATCAGCCCCAGCATTTT. Its protein is CASSMDRDQPQHF.